Listed below are T cell receptor beta chains from one sample, sequenced in a study of immunodeficiency. Produced via immunoSEQ multiplex PCR; TCRdb's table is partial and in-frame only. Of fewer than 1,000 clones listed, around 90% are singletons. Sequencing was carried out using CD4+ T cells from blood. These receptors were taken from a female donor. Both conserved end residues are part of each CDR3. A D gene is named only where the DNA matches it firmly.

CASSIGQGNQPQHF,14,TRBV27,TRBJ1-5,.
CASSSDPGTGSGKLFF,16,TRBV5-4,TRBJ1-4,TRBD1
CATSDTPDRGAGELFF,16,TRBV24-1,TRBJ2-2,TRBD1
CASSQGTVQGKLFF,14,TRBV4-1,TRBJ1-4,.
CASSLALQGKLFF,13,TRBV5-1,TRBJ1-4,TRBD1
CASSQRDESRGGYTF,15,TRBV4-1,TRBJ1-2,.
CASSTKNEQYF,11,TRBV6-5,TRBJ2-7,.
CASRFTRANEQFF,13,TRBV12-3/TRBV12-4,TRBJ2-1,.
CASSIGQNTEAFF,13,TRBV19,TRBJ1-1,.
CASSLEAAGYGYTF,14,TRBV5-1,TRBJ1-2,.
CSVALTGMHEQFF,13,TRBV29-1,TRBJ2-1,.
CSVPGAAGYTF,11,TRBV29-1,TRBJ1-2,.
CASSTGTGKHTEAFF,15,TRBV11-3,TRBJ1-1,TRBD1